The text below deals with one T cell receptor (beta chain). The data were obtained in a study of T cell changes during pregnancy in multiple sclerosis. Germline CDR1 SGHAT, CDR2 FQDESV (reference sequence). The V and J ends lost 0 bases and 5 bases respectively, with 7 bases between them. The CDR3 extends over 13 amino acids. Profiled with immunoSEQ multiplex PCR; TCRdb holds only in-frame clones, not every one. Here the sample spans fewer than 85,000 clones, approximately 94% being singletons. This material consisted of peripheral blood, taken in the third trimester of pregnancy. This TCR came from a female donor with multiple sclerosis, enrolled in a pregnancy study. The genes are TRBV11-1 and TRBJ1-1; D unclear. The chain's CDR3 is CASSLAQRTEAFF. The CDR3 coding sequence is TGTGCCAGCAGCTTAGCCCAGAGGACTGAAGCTTTCTTT.